What follows are 2 T cell receptor beta chains derived from one specimen sequenced in a study of shared clonotypes between healthy human individuals. Measured with immunoSEQ multiplex PCR; TCRdb has only the in-frame clones, and not every one. The sample has 600,000 to 750,000 clones, roughly 72% seen once. Sample: memory CD4+ T cells sorted from blood. Subset noted: CD45RA-negative fraction. Receptors originate from a woman aged 25 to 45 in good health.

The chain has TRBV5-6 and TRBJ2-5; TRBD1 or TRBD2 may be the D gene (6 bases each). CDR1 is SGHDT, CDR2 YYEEEE, per germline. V was pared by 6 bases and J by 2 bases, with 20 bases between. CDR3 length: 16 amino acids. The CDR3 region is CASNRERGRLQETQYF. As DNA, the CDR3 is TGTGCCAGCAACCGGGAGAGGGGGAGGCTACAAGAGACCCAGTACTTC.

V gene TRBV6-1 combines with J gene TRBJ1-5; tentatively, D is TRBD1 (6 bases). Trimming cost V 5 bases and J 5 bases, with 10 bases left between them. This CDR3 is built from 13 residues. Germline lookup yields CDR1 MNHNS and CDR2 SASEGT. CDR3 bases: TGTGCCAGCAGTATACAGGGAGATCAGCCCCAGCATTTT. Protein sequence: CASSIQGDQPQHF.